The rows below give T cell receptor beta chains drawn from one sample of a study of blood T cell repertoires in COVID-19. Sequenced by immunoSEQ multiplex PCR; TCRdb stores in-frame clones only, minus some. The table has some 390,000 clones, over 75% seen once. The sequenced material came from PBMCs or T cells enriched from blood (not recorded which). Receptors originate from a man between 25 and 39 years old who had recovered from COVID-19. CDR3s include the opening cysteine and the closing phenylalanine or tryptophan. A D gene is named only where the DNA matches it firmly. The size entry is marked missing in some rows and otherwise reads once, few, many or a size class.

D: .; V: TRBV10-3; J: TRBJ2-7; size: .; length: 13; DNA: TGTGCCATCAGTGCGGGACAAGCATACGAGCAGTACTTC; CDR3: CAISAGQAYEQYF
D: TRBD1; V: TRBV20-1; J: TRBJ1-6; size: .; length: 15; DNA: TGCAGTGCTAGTGTCGGGACAGTGGGAGATTCACCCCTCCACTTT; CDR3: CSASVGTVGDSPLHF
D: TRBD2; V: TRBV4-1; J: TRBJ2-7; size: once; length: 17; DNA: TGCGCCAGCAGCCAATCACTAGCGGGAGGACCTTCCTACGAGCAGTACTTC; CDR3: CASSQSLAGGPSYEQYF
D: TRBD1; V: TRBV5-1; J: TRBJ2-7; size: .; length: 15; DNA: TGCGCCAGCAGCCCAGGACAGGGGGGCACCTACGAGCAGTACTTC; CDR3: CASSPGQGGTYEQYF
D: .; V: TRBV11-2; J: TRBJ1-6; size: once; length: 14; DNA: TGTGCCAGCACCTCCTGGGGGGATAATTCACCCCTCCACTTT; CDR3: CASTSWGDNSPLHF
D: .; V: TRBV7-9; J: TRBJ2-3; size: .; length: 15; DNA: TGTGCCAGCAGCTTTCACCCGAGAAACACAGATACGCAGTATTTT; CDR3: CASSFHPRNTDTQYF
D: .; V: TRBV5-1; J: TRBJ2-1; size: .; length: 16; DNA: TGCGCCAGCAGCTTGGCGGTTGGAGTAGCGGCGGATGAGCAGTTCTTC; CDR3: CASSLAVGVAADEQFF
D: TRBD2; V: TRBV3-1/TRBV3-2; J: TRBJ2-7; size: .; length: 15; DNA: TGTGCCAGCAGCGAGGGACTAGTAATCGACTACGAGCAGTACTTC; CDR3: CASSEGLVIDYEQYF
D: .; V: TRBV3-1/TRBV3-2; J: TRBJ1-3; size: .; length: 15; DNA: TGTGCCAGCAGCGGCCCCAACCTCTCTGGAAACACCATATATTTT; CDR3: CASSGPNLSGNTIYF
D: TRBD1; V: TRBV19; J: TRBJ1-1; size: once; length: 16; DNA: TGTGCCAGTAGTGGACCGGGACAGGGGTTGAACACTGAAGCTTTCTTT; CDR3: CASSGPGQGLNTEAFF
D: TRBD2; V: TRBV6-4; J: TRBJ2-2; size: .; length: 18; DNA: TGTGCCAGCAGTGAACTAGCGGGGGATTCCCGCGGCACCGGGGAGCTGTTTTTT; CDR3: CASSELAGDSRGTGELFF
D: .; V: TRBV4-1; J: TRBJ1-5; size: .; length: 15; DNA: TGCGCCAGCAGCCAGTGGAGCTATAGCAATCAGCCCCAGCATTTT; CDR3: CASSQWSYSNQPQHF
D: TRBD2; V: TRBV7-2; J: TRBJ2-3; size: once; length: 17; DNA: TGTGCCAGCAGCCTACTAGCGGGAGGGCCGATAGCAGATACGCAGTATTTT; CDR3: CASSLLAGGPIADTQYF
D: TRBD2; V: TRBV7-9; J: TRBJ2-3; size: .; length: 18; DNA: TGTGCCAGCAGCTTAGGGACTAGCGGGAGATTAGGTACAGATACGCAGTATTTT; CDR3: CASSLGTSGRLGTDTQYF
D: .; V: TRBV30; J: TRBJ1-5; size: .; length: 13; DNA: TGTGCCTGGAGCCGGACAGCGGGGCAGCCCCAGCATTTT; CDR3: CAWSRTAGQPQHF
D: TRBD2; V: TRBV28; J: TRBJ2-7; size: .; length: 17; DNA: TGTGCCAGCAGTCGAAAATCCGGGACTAATATTCTCTACGAGCAGTACTTC; CDR3: CASSRKSGTNILYEQYF
D: .; V: TRBV7-2; J: TRBJ2-7; size: .; length: 14; DNA: TGTGCCAGCAGCTTAGAAGCCATCGAAAGAGAGCAGTACTTC; CDR3: CASSLEAIEREQYF
D: TRBD2; V: TRBV6-5; J: TRBJ2-1; size: .; length: 13; DNA: TGTGCCAGCTCCCCGGGAGGGCCAAATGAGCAGTTCTTC; CDR3: CASSPGGPNEQFF
D: .; V: TRBV25-1; J: TRBJ2-1; size: .; length: 13; DNA: TGTGCCAGCAGTGACGGGGGGCCCAGTGAGCAGTTCTTC; CDR3: CASSDGGPSEQFF
D: TRBD1; V: TRBV10-3; J: TRBJ1-1; size: .; length: 11; DNA: TGTGCCATCGGACAGGGCACTGAAGCTTTCTTT; CDR3: CAIGQGTEAFF
D: TRBD1; V: TRBV2; J: TRBJ2-1; size: once; length: 14; DNA: TGTGCCAGCAGTTGGGACAGGGGGTTCAATGAGCAGTTCTTC; CDR3: CASSWDRGFNEQFF
D: .; V: TRBV4-1; J: TRBJ2-7; size: .; length: 14; DNA: TGCGCCAGCAGCCAAGAGCGGAGCCTCTACGAGCAGTACTTC; CDR3: CASSQERSLYEQYF
D: .; V: TRBV27; J: TRBJ2-2; size: once; length: 14; DNA: TGTGCCAGTCTCGCGGAGGTGGGGACCGGGGAGCTGTTTTTT; CDR3: CASLAEVGTGELFF
D: TRBD1; V: TRBV27; J: TRBJ2-5; size: .; length: 14; DNA: TGTGCCAGCAGTTCTCAGGGGGCACCCGAGACCCAGTACTTC; CDR3: CASSSQGAPETQYF
D: .; V: TRBV28; J: TRBJ2-3; size: .; length: 14; DNA: TGTGCCAGCAGTTTCTCAGGGGCTCCGGATACGCAGTATTTT; CDR3: CASSFSGAPDTQYF
D: TRBD1; V: TRBV7-9; J: TRBJ2-2; size: .; length: 16; DNA: TGTGCCAACAGCTCCTCGTGGGACAGGGGCCCCGGGGAGCTGTTTTTT; CDR3: CANSSSWDRGPGELFF
D: .; V: TRBV7-9; J: TRBJ2-7; size: .; length: 14; DNA: TGTGCCAGCAGCTTAGACAGGGCTTCCTACGAGCAGTACTTC; CDR3: CASSLDRASYEQYF
D: TRBD1; V: TRBV28; J: TRBJ2-1; size: .; length: 16; DNA: TGTGCCAGCAGTTTAGCAGGACAGGGTTTATACAATGAGCAGTTCTTC; CDR3: CASSLAGQGLYNEQFF
D: .; V: TRBV18; J: TRBJ2-1; size: .; length: 15; DNA: TGTGCCAGCTCTTCGTGGCAGAAAAAAAACAATGAGCAGTTCTTC; CDR3: CASSSWQKKNNEQFF
D: .; V: TRBV27; J: TRBJ2-5; size: .; length: 16; DNA: TGTGCCAGCAGTAGGGGGAAGGGAGGGCTCCAAGAGACCCAGTACTTC; CDR3: CASSRGKGGLQETQYF
D: TRBD1; V: TRBV14; J: TRBJ2-1; size: .; length: 16; DNA: TGTGCCAGCAGCCAGTTGGGACAGGGTTTTCGCAATGAGCAGTTCTTC; CDR3: CASSQLGQGFRNEQFF
D: TRBD1; V: TRBV24-1; J: TRBJ2-7; size: .; length: 13; DNA: TGTGCCACCGAAGGACAGGGGGCCTACGAGCAGTACTTC; CDR3: CATEGQGAYEQYF
D: .; V: TRBV5-4; J: TRBJ2-4; size: many; length: 14; DNA: TGTGCCAGCAGCTTGGGAGAAGCCAAAAACATTCAGTACTTC; CDR3: CASSLGEAKNIQYF
D: .; V: TRBV10-3; J: TRBJ1-2; size: .; length: 15; DNA: TGTGCCATCAGTGATTATCTGGACTCTAACTATGGCTACACCTTC; CDR3: CAISDYLDSNYGYTF
D: TRBD1; V: TRBV4-1; J: TRBJ2-7; size: .; length: 17; DNA: TGCGCCAGCAGCCAAGGAGATCTCGGGACAGACTTTTACGAGCAGTACTTC; CDR3: CASSQGDLGTDFYEQYF
D: .; V: TRBV6-5; J: TRBJ2-2; size: .; length: 13; DNA: TGTGCCAGCAGTCAAACAGGGACCGGGGAGCTGTTTTTT; CDR3: CASSQTGTGELFF
D: .; V: TRBV11-2; J: TRBJ1-4; size: once; length: 15; DNA: TGTGCCAGCAGCCCCCGTCCGGGTCATAATGAAAAACTGTTTTTT; CDR3: CASSPRPGHNEKLFF
D: TRBD1; V: TRBV9; J: TRBJ2-7; size: .; length: 15; DNA: TGTGCCAGCAGCGCACGGTGGGCAGGGGGCTACGAGCAGTACTTC; CDR3: CASSARWAGGYEQYF
D: TRBD1; V: TRBV25-1; J: TRBJ1-1; size: .; length: 16; DNA: TGTGCCAGCAGTGAAAGCCAGGGGGTAGGGAACACTGAAGCTTTCTTT; CDR3: CASSESQGVGNTEAFF
D: TRBD2; V: TRBV5-4; J: TRBJ2-4; size: .; length: 18; DNA: TGTGCCAGCAGCTTGGGTCTAGCGGGAGGGGAGGAAAAAAACATTCAGTACTTC; CDR3: CASSLGLAGGEEKNIQYF
D: TRBD1; V: TRBV6-5; J: TRBJ2-3; size: .; length: 12; DNA: TGTGCCAGCAAGTTCCCGGGACAGACGCAGTATTTT; CDR3: CASKFPGQTQYF
D: .; V: TRBV6-1; J: TRBJ2-5; size: once; length: 15; DNA: TGTGCCAGCAGTGAAGGGGCAAAGTGGCCTGAGACCCAGTACTTC; CDR3: CASSEGAKWPETQYF
D: .; V: TRBV5-6; J: TRBJ2-3; size: once; length: 11; DNA: TGTGCCAGCAGCTTCCAAGATACGCAGTATTTT; CDR3: CASSFQDTQYF
D: TRBD1; V: TRBV10-3; J: TRBJ2-7; size: .; length: 13; DNA: TGTGCCATCAGTGGGACAGGGGACCACGAGCAGTACTTC; CDR3: CAISGTGDHEQYF
D: TRBD1; V: TRBV3-1/TRBV3-2; J: TRBJ1-5; size: many; length: 12; DNA: TGTGCCACCGGGACAGCAAATCAGCCCCAGCATTTT; CDR3: CATGTANQPQHF
D: .; V: TRBV30; J: TRBJ1-1; size: .; length: 12; DNA: TGTGCCTGGACAGGGTTATACACTGAAGCTTTCTTT; CDR3: CAWTGLYTEAFF
D: .; V: TRBV29-1; J: TRBJ2-2; size: .; length: 13; DNA: TGCAGCGTTGACCGGAGCGACACCGGGGAGCTGTTTTTT; CDR3: CSVDRSDTGELFF